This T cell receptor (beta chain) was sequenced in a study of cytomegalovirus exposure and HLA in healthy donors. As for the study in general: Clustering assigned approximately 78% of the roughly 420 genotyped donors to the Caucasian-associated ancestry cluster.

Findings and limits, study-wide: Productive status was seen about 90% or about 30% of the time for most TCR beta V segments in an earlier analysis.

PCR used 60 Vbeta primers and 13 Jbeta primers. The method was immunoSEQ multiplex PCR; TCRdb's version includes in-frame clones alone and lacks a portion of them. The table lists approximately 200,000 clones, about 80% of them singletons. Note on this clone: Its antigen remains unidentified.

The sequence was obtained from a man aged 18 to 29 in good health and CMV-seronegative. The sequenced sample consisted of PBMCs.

This CDR3 is CASSPRLAGALNTGELFF. CDR3 nucleotides: TGTGCCAGCAGCCCCAGACTAGCGGGGGCGCTGAACACCGGGGAGCTGTTTTTT. This chain uses TRBV2 with TRBJ2-2; 12 nucleotides match TRBD2. The germline gives CDR1 SNHLY, CDR2 FYNNEI. V was clipped by 6 bases and J by 1 base; unmatched bases: 9. The CDR3 has 18 residues.